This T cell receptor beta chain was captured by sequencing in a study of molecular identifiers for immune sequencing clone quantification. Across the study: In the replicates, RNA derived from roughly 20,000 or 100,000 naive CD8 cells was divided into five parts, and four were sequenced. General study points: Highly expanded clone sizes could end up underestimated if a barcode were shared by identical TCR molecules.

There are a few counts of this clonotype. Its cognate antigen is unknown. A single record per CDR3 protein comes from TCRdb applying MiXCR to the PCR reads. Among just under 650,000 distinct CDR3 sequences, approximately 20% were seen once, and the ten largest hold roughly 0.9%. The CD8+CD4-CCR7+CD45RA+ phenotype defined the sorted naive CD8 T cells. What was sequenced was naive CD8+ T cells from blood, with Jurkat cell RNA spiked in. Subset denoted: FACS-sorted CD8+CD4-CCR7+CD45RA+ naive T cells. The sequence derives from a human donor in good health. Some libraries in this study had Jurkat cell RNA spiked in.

The DNA for the CDR3 is TGTGCCAGCAGTTTGACAACTAGCGGGAGGGCCTCCGAGCAGTACTTC. It codes for CASSLTTSGRASEQYF. J is TRBJ2-7 and V is TRBV27; 13 bases line up with TRBD2. J was trimmed by 6 bases and V by 3 bases; bases with no gene match: 8. The CDR3 contains 16 residues. CDR1 is MNHEY and CDR2 is SMNVEV in the germline V gene (reference sequence).